This is a list of T cell receptor beta chains from one sample in a study of radiotherapy plus CTLA-4 blockade in lung cancer. TCRdb's table, derived via immunoSEQ multiplex PCR, lists solely in-frame clones and lacks some. This sample yields fewer than 100,000 clones, of which less than 90% are seen a single time; 0.65% to 0.95% belongs to the top ten. This material consisted of peripheral blood, taken from a patient treated with radiotherapy plus ipilimumab. These receptors all stem from a human donor with non-small cell lung cancer who had stable disease on radiotherapy plus ipilimumab. Both conserved end residues are part of each CDR3. Each record gives: V gene, D gene, J gene, clone size, CDR3 DNA, CDR3 protein. The D gene is left open where the match is weak. Clone size, where shown, is once, few, many, or a class for clones that have expanded.

TRBV11-3	NA	TRBJ1-5	few	TGTGCCAGCAGCTTAGTCGCGGATGCTAGCAATCAGCCCCAGCATTTT	CASSLVADASNQPQHF
TRBV6-1	NA	TRBJ2-2	NA	TGTGCCAGCAGGGTAATTGGCGGGGAGCTGTTTTTT	CASRVIGGELFF
TRBV5-4	TRBD2	TRBJ2-7	few	TGTGCCAGCAGCTTTTTTAGCGGGGGGGGCTCCTACGAGCAGTACTTC	CASSFFSGGGSYEQYF
TRBV10-2	NA	TRBJ2-1	few	TGCGCCAGCAGTGAACTACAGGAGCAGTTCTTC	CASSELQEQFF
TRBV6-1	NA	TRBJ1-5	NA	TGTGCCAGCTCTGACAGGAGTTTGCCCCAGCATTTT	CASSDRSLPQHF
TRBV18	NA	TRBJ1-5	NA	TGTGCCAGCTCACCCCAGGTGGGGAGCAATCAGCCCCAGCATTTT	CASSPQVGSNQPQHF
TRBV27	TRBD1	TRBJ2-1	NA	TGTGCCAGCAGTCGACAGGGTGTTTACAATGAGCAGTTCTTC	CASSRQGVYNEQFF
TRBV7-6	NA	TRBJ2-7	NA	TGTGCCAGCAGCTTAGTTGCCAGGGGAAGCGAGCAGTACTTC	CASSLVARGSEQYF
TRBV14	NA	TRBJ1-1	NA	TGTGCCAGCAGCCAATGGGCCGGGGGCACTGAAGCTTTCTTT	CASSQWAGGTEAFF
TRBV20-1	NA	TRBJ1-2	NA	TGCAGTGCTAGCGTCCCAGGGGGCTACACCTTC	CSASVPGGYTF
TRBV5-4	TRBD1	TRBJ2-3	NA	TGTGCCAGCACGGGACAGGGCACAGATACGCAGTATTTT	CASTGQGTDTQYF
TRBV14	NA	TRBJ2-5	NA	TGTGCCAGCAGCCCCCGACTCCTTCAAGAGACCCAGTACTTC	CASSPRLLQETQYF
TRBV10-2	NA	TRBJ1-5	NA	TGCGCCAGCACCCCAGGACAGCCAACGTCTAGCAATCAGCCCCAGCATTTT	CASTPGQPTSSNQPQHF
TRBV9	TRBD1	TRBJ1-1	once	TGTGCCAGCAGCGTAGCCGCAGGGGGGAACACTGAAGCTTTCTTT	CASSVAAGGNTEAFF
TRBV7-8	NA	TRBJ2-1	once	TGTGCCAGTTGGCGGGCGGAGGTTTCCTACAATGAGCAGTTCTTC	CASWRAEVSYNEQFF
TRBV2	TRBD1	TRBJ2-3	NA	TGTGCCAGCAGGGCCGGGACAGGGGCAGATACGCAGTATTTT	CASRAGTGADTQYF
TRBV2	NA	TRBJ2-1	NA	TGTGCCAGCAGTGAGTTAGGGACCCTCTCCCATGAGCAGTTCTTC	CASSELGTLSHEQFF
TRBV6-5	NA	TRBJ1-6	NA	TGTGCCAGCGCTCAACGGACGGCCTTAGCACCCCTCCACTTT	CASAQRTALAPLHF
TRBV15	TRBD1	TRBJ2-5	NA	TGTGCCACCAGCAGAGAGGGACAGGGGCTTGCGACCCAGTACTTC	CATSREGQGLATQYF
TRBV30	NA	TRBJ2-4	few	TGTGCCTGGAGTACCGGGGCCAAAAACATTCAGTACTTC	CAWSTGAKNIQYF
TRBV9	TRBD1	TRBJ2-3	NA	TGTGCCAGCAGCGGGGGGACAGGGACGCAGTATTTT	CASSGGTGTQYF
TRBV7-8	NA	TRBJ2-7	NA	TGTGCCAGCAGCTCCACTAACTACGAGCAGTACTTC	CASSSTNYEQYF
TRBV5-6	NA	TRBJ1-1	NA	TGTGCCAGCAGCTTGGGTTCGAACACTGAAGCTTTCTTT	CASSLGSNTEAFF
TRBV11-2	TRBD1	TRBJ1-6	NA	TGTGCCAGCAGCTTCGGTACCGCGCAGGGGGCTAGATCACCCCTCCACTTT	CASSFGTAQGARSPLHF
TRBV9	TRBD1	TRBJ2-1	NA	TGTGCCAGCAGCACTCGGACAGGCCCCCCCTCAAATGAGCAGTTCTTC	CASSTRTGPPSNEQFF
TRBV30	NA	TRBJ1-1	NA	TGTGCCTGGAGTCTGACCAACACTGAAGCTTTCTTT	CAWSLTNTEAFF
TRBV29-1	NA	TRBJ1-5	NA	TGCAGCCTGACAGACGGTCAGCCCCAGCATTTT	CSLTDGQPQHF